Below are 8 T cell receptor beta chains sequenced from a single sample in a study of regulatory T cells in long-lasting Graves disease. Through Arm-PCR of CDR3 regions and iRepertoire HTBI primers, TCR beta libraries were built. TCRdb independently ran MiXCR on the multiplex PCR reads; one entry per CDR3 protein. The sample lists 420,000 or so distinct CDR3 sequences, about a sixth occurring once. The time point denotes: newly diagnosed GD, antithyroid drugs for less than 3 months. RNA extracted from PBMCs served as the sequencing template. In addition, the sample was reused for a study of T cells in Graves' hyperthyroidism and ophthalmopathy.

Source: peripheral blood mononuclear cells (PBMCs), taken at new diagnosis, from a patient treated with antithyroid drugs. The receptors derive from a woman aged 18-29 years with Graves disease.

On this clonotype: A single base separates this from a much larger clone, so it may be a read error. The CDR3 region is CAGSERTGTGETQYF. The CDR3 nucleotides are TGCGCCGGCAGCGAGAGGACGGGAACCGGGGAGACCCAGTACTTC. The rearrangement uses TRBV5-1 and TRBJ2-5, with TRBD2 as a possible D gene (5 bases). Germline CDR1 SGHRS, CDR2 YFSETQ. The CDR3 has 15 amino acids.

The sample holds a few counts of this clonotype. The chain uses TRBV20-1 and TRBJ1-2; 8 positions match TRBD1. The germline V gene encodes CDR1 DFQATT and CDR2 SNEGSKA (reference sequence). Unmatched junction bases numbered 8, after V lost 4 bases and J lost 4 bases. The CDR3 extends over 14 amino acids. The CDR3 reads CSATGQGTFYGYTF. The CDR3 DNA reads TGCAGTGCTACCGGACAGGGAACCTTCTATGGCTACACCTTC.

This clonotype was observed many times. The V call is TRBV2, the J call TRBJ2-1; D possibly corresponds to TRBD2 (6 bases). Germline lookup yields CDR1 SNHLY and CDR2 FYNNEI. V was cut by 8 bases and J by 5 bases, with 16 bases left in between. This CDR3 has 14 amino acids. Here the CDR3 DNA reads TGTGCCAGCTCGGGAGAATGGCGGAACAATGAGCAGTTCTTC. Protein product: CASSGEWRNNEQFF.

In the case of this clonotype: One end of the junction fails to match germline, which may point to a read error. The chain links TRBV28 to TRBJ2-1; no clear D. The CDR3 spans 16 residues. The germline CDR1 and CDR2 sequences are MDHEN and SYDVKM. CDR3 amino acids: CASSQEIVLLGNEQFF. The DNA for the CDR3 is TGCGCCAGCAGCCAAGAAATTGTCTTACTCGGCAATGAGCAGTTCTTC.

This clonotype was counted a few times. This chain joins TRBV29-1 and TRBJ2-3; weak D call: TRBD2 (5 bases). CDR1 SQVTM and CDR2 ANQGSEA come from the germline V gene. The V gene lost 3 bases and the J gene lost 1 base, with 14 bases spanning the gap. CDR3 length: 15 amino acids. The CDR3 is CSVEGAVRGTDTQYF. The CDR3 region has the DNA TGCAGCGTTGAGGGAGCGGTGAGGGGCACAGATACGCAGTATTTT.

This chain connects TRBV6-1 to TRBJ2-7; 7 nucleotides align to TRBD2. This CDR3 contains 13 residues. V lost 8 bases to trimming and J lost 3 bases; unmatched junction nucleotides: 7. Germline CDR1 is MNHNS and CDR2 is SASEGT. The CDR3 nucleotides read TGTGCCAGCTTCAGCGGGAAGAGCTACGAGCAGTACTTC. Translation: CASFSGKSYEQYF.

Note on this clonotype: Germline is not matched at one junction end, which may reflect a read error. The rearrangement uses TRBV6-1 and TRBJ2-4; D perhaps matches TRBD2 (6 bases). CDR1 is MNHNS and CDR2 is SASEGT in the germline V gene. CDR3 length: 20 amino acids. As DNA, the CDR3 is TGTGCCAGCAGTGAAAGTTTGGGGACGGAATCCCTACTAGCCAAAAACACTCAGTACTTC. Protein sequence: CASSESLGTESLLAKNTQYF.

This clonotype was observed at least ten times. This CDR3 is CASSLGRQGTLGEQYF. CDR3 coding DNA: TGTGCCAGCAGCTTAGGGCGACAGGGGACCCTGGGCGAGCAGTACTTC. The genes are TRBV7-2 and TRBJ2-7, with 8 bases lining up with TRBD1. Per germline, CDR1 SGHTA and CDR2 FQGNSA. The junction had 11 bases not matched to a gene; V was cut back by 1 base and J by 6 bases. The CDR3 consists of 16 residues.